These 20 T cell receptor beta chains came from one sample sequenced in a study of patients and donors after allogeneic stem cell transplantation. TCRdb analysed the RT-PCR reads with MiXCR anew, one entry per CDR3 protein. The sample lists 920,000 or so distinct CDR3 sequences; about 20% were seen once. The sample comprised blood, either unsorted or a sorted T cell fraction (not recorded which). Receptor source: a human donor who was either an allogeneic HSCT recipient or a stem cell or donor lymphocyte infusion donor (not recorded which). It is not recorded whose cells these are; they may come from a transplant donor.

The chain links TRBV6-1 to TRBJ2-1, with D possibly being TRBD2 (11 bases). Trimming stripped 6 bases from V and 7 bases from J, with 31 bases between. The CDR3 spans 19 residues. CDR1 is MNHNS, CDR2 SASEGT, per germline. As DNA, the CDR3 is TGTGCCAGCAGAAAAGCGGGACAGGGGACTAGCGGCTGGGGGAATGAGCAGTTCTTC. Its translation: CASRKAGQGTSGWGNEQFF.

This clonotype was seen a handful of times. The CDR3 bases are TGTGCCAGCAGTTTACCTGGACAGGGGGCGATTGATACGCAGTATTTT. It specifies CASSLPGQGAIDTQYF. The chain couples TRBV27 to TRBJ2-3, with 11 nucleotides matching TRBD1. Germline CDR1 MNHEY, CDR2 SMNVEV (reference sequence). Trimming removed 2 bases from V and 6 bases from J; junction bases left unmatched: 7. The CDR3 consists of 16 residues.

This clonotype was seen repeatedly, ten times or more. This sequence joins TRBV12-3 or TRBV12-4 and TRBJ1-2; D unclear. The V gene lost 8 bases and the J gene lost 7 bases, with 17 bases spanning the gap. CDR3 length: 13 residues. The CDR3 spells CASPPRRLTGYTF. CDR3 bases: TGTGCCAGCCCACCGCGCCGTCTTACTGGCTACACCTTC.

The chain recombines TRBV6-2 or TRBV6-3 with TRBJ2-1; tentatively, D is TRBD2 (7 bases). CDR1 and CDR2 (germline): MNHEY, SVGEGT. Trimming stripped 0 bases from V and 0 bases from J, with 12 bases between. The CDR3 length is 17 residues. The CDR3 sequence is CASSYSGGGPSYNEQFF. CDR3 sequence (DNA): TGTGCCAGCAGTTACTCGGGCGGGGGCCCCTCCTACAATGAGCAGTTCTTC.

The CDR3 reads CASSPPGLVAGELFF. The CDR3 coding sequence is TGTGCCAGCAGTCCCCCAGGACTAGTGGCCGGGGAGCTGTTTTTT. This chain connects TRBV6-1 to TRBJ2-2; 7 bases map to TRBD2. This CDR3 region has 15 residues. Trimming at V came to 5 bases and at J to 6 bases, leaving 9 bases not matched to a gene. Per germline, CDR1 MNHNS and CDR2 SASEGT.

This chain joins TRBV6-1 and TRBJ1-5; D is undetermined. Germline V gene sequence: CDR1 MNHNS, CDR2 SASEGT. V was shortened by 7 bases and J by 4 bases, with 14 bases between the two germline ends. The CDR3 is made up of 14 amino acids. The chain's CDR3 is CASKGYSPNQPQHF. The CDR3 DNA is TGTGCCAGCAAGGGATACAGCCCTAATCAGCCCCAGCATTTT.

The chain is built from TRBV7-6 and TRBJ1-4; TRBD1 matches at 7 bases. Germline values: CDR1 SGHVS, CDR2 FNYEAQ. The CDR3 has 17 amino acids. Trimming removed 4 bases from V and 4 bases from J; junction bases left unmatched: 12. The CDR3 region is CASSYPLTGTDNEKLFF. In nucleotides, the CDR3 is TGTGCCAGCAGCTACCCGCTGACAGGGACGGATAATGAAAAACTGTTTTTT.

This clonotype turned up a few times. The chain couples TRBV20-1 to TRBJ2-7; 9 bases align to TRBD2. Looked up from germline, CDR1 is DFQATT and CDR2 is SNEGSKA (reference sequence). This CDR3 is built from 14 residues. V was clipped by 2 bases and J by 4 bases; unmatched bases: 6. CDR3 sequence (DNA): TGCAGTGCTAGATCGGCGGGGGGGCCTTACGAGCAGTACTTC. It translates to CSARSAGGPYEQYF.

The rearrangement uses TRBV7-2 and TRBJ2-7; D is possibly TRBD1 (5 bases). The V gene's germline CDR1 is SGHTA and CDR2 FQGNSA. The CDR3 is 16 residues long. V lost 1 base and J 2 bases, leaving 15 bases between the germline ends. The CDR3 reads CASSLVGPGSAYEQYF. Here the CDR3 DNA reads TGTGCCAGCAGCTTAGTAGGTCCAGGGTCGGCCTACGAGCAGTACTTC.

The sample holds a few counts of this clonotype. The genes are TRBV25-1 and TRBJ2-2; possible D gene TRBD2, 5 bases. Trimming stripped 7 bases from V and 5 bases from J, with 11 bases between. The CDR3 covers 13 residues. In germline, CDR1 is MGHDK, CDR2 SYGVNS. CDR3 nucleotides: TGTGCCAGCACCCTGACGGGAACCGGGGAGCTGTTTTTT. Protein product: CASTLTGTGELFF.

CDR3 nucleotides: TGTGCCTGGAGTGTACGGGACCCTGCAGCTTTCTTT. Translated, it gives CAWSVRDPAAFF. V usage is TRBV30 and J usage is TRBJ1-1; TRBD1 is a possible D gene (5 bases). This CDR3 contains 12 residues. Trimming pared 0 bases from V and 10 bases from J, leaving 12 bases between. Germline V lookup: CDR1 GTSNPN, CDR2 SVGIG (reference sequence). Filled out from reference TRBV30 and TRBJ1-1, the complete variable domain reads SQTIHQWPATLVQPVGSPLSLECTVEGTSNPNLYWYRQAAGRGLQLLFYSVGIGQISSEVPQNLSASRPQDRQFILSSKKLLLSDSGFYLCAWSVRDPAAFFGQGTRLTVV.

Regarding this clonotype: A single base separates this from a much larger clone, so it may be a read error. CDR3 in amino acids: CASSLGLGSDTQYF. As DNA, the CDR3 is TGTGCCAGCAGTTTAGGTCTGGGGTCGGATACGCAGTATTTT. The genes are TRBV12-3 or TRBV12-4 and TRBJ2-3; D is undetermined. This CDR3 region has 14 residues. Trimming left V 1 base short and J 6 bases short, with 11 bases between.

This clonotype was counted between two and nine times. This chain uses TRBV6-5 with TRBJ1-6, with 8 bases matching TRBD1. V was pared by 0 bases and J by 5 bases, with 0 bases of the junction left unmatched. This CDR3 has 15 amino acids. Germline assignment: CDR1 MNHEY and CDR2 SVGAGI. CDR3 amino acids: CASSYSGQDNSPLHF. The CDR3 DNA follows: TGTGCCAGCAGTTACTCGGGACAGGATAATTCACCCCTCCACTTT.

The chain couples TRBV6-5 to TRBJ2-3; tentative D call: TRBD2 (6 bases). CDR1 and CDR2 (germline): MNHEY, SVGAGI. The CDR3 covers 16 residues. With 2 bases removed from V and 4 bases from J, the gap between germline ends came to 16 bases. For the CDR3, the DNA is TGTGCCAGCAGTTACGGGAGGCAGTCCCTCTCAGATACGCAGTATTTT. Its protein product is CASSYGRQSLSDTQYF.

The chain has TRBV12-3 or TRBV12-4 and TRBJ1-2, with TRBD1 identical over 8 bases. After removal of 7 bases from V and 5 bases from J, the junction contained 6 bases not matched to a gene. CDR3 length: 13 residues. CDR3 sequence reads: CASTTDRGYGYTF. CDR3 coding DNA: TGTGCCAGCACCACCGACAGGGGATATGGCTACACCTTC.

At least ten counts were recorded for this clonotype. This chain connects TRBV12-3 or TRBV12-4 to TRBJ1-2; D remains unclear. This CDR3 has 12 residues. Trimming took 0 bases from V and 8 from J, leaving 7 bases between them. The chain's CDR3 is CASSLARGGYTF. The CDR3 bases are TGTGCCAGCAGTTTAGCGCGCGGGGGCTACACCTTC.

This clonotype was observed many times. V is TRBV4-1 and J is TRBJ1-5; 10 bases are shared with TRBD1. Germline V gives CDR1 MGHRA, CDR2 YSYEKL. CDR3 length equals 14 residues. Trimming at V came to 9 bases and at J to 5 bases, leaving 7 bases not matched to a gene. Here the CDR3 DNA reads TGCGCCAGTTCCCGGGACAGGGGCGATCAGCCCCAGCATTTT. Protein: CASSRDRGDQPQHF.

CDR3 in amino acids: CSAREDGGNTIYF. The CDR3 nucleotides are TGCAGTGCTAGAGAAGACGGTGGAAACACCATATATTTT. The V call is TRBV20-1, the J call TRBJ1-3; D is undetermined. This CDR3 has 13 amino acids. The V end lost 0 bases, the J end lost 3 bases, and 6 bases lay between the germline ends. Germline loops: CDR1 DFQATT, CDR2 SNEGSKA (reference sequence).

Notes on this clonotype: Sequence at one end of the junction differs from germline and may be a read error. The chain joins TRBV3-1 to TRBJ2-3, with 9 bases fitting TRBD2. CDR1 is LGHDT, CDR2 YNNKEL, per germline (reference sequence). The CDR3 sequence is 14 residues long. The CDR3 spells CASSQVDPRGGMFF. The CDR3 coding sequence is TGTGCCAGCAGCCAAGTCGATCCGCGGGGGGGCATGTTTTTT.

The table lists this clonotype with many counts. V usage is TRBV12-3 or TRBV12-4 and J usage is TRBJ1-5; D possibly corresponds to TRBD1 (5 bases). Trimming removed 1 base from V and 4 bases from J, with 8 bases in between. The CDR3 covers 14 residues. The CDR3 coding sequence is TGTGCCAGCAGTTTAGGGGGCAGGAATCAGCCCCAGCATTTT. Amino acid sequence: CASSLGGRNQPQHF.